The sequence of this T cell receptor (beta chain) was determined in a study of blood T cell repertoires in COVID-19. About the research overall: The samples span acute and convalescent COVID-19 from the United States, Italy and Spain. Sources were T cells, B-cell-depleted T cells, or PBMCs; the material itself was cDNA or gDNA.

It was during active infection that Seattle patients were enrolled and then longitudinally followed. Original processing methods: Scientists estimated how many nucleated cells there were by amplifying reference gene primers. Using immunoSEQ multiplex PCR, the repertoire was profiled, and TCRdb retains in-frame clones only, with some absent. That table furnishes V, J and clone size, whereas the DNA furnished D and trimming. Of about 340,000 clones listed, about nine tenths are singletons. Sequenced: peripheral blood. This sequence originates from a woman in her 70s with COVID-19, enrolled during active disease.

The CDR3 loop is CASSFGQNTEAFF. The CDR3, as DNA: TGTGCCAGCAGTTTCGGACAGAACACTGAAGCTTTCTTT. The chain combines TRBV12-3 or TRBV12-4 with TRBJ1-1, with D perhaps matching TRBD1 (5 bases). Trimming took off 3 bases at V and 1 base at J, with 6 bases between the two ends. This CDR3 has 13 residues.